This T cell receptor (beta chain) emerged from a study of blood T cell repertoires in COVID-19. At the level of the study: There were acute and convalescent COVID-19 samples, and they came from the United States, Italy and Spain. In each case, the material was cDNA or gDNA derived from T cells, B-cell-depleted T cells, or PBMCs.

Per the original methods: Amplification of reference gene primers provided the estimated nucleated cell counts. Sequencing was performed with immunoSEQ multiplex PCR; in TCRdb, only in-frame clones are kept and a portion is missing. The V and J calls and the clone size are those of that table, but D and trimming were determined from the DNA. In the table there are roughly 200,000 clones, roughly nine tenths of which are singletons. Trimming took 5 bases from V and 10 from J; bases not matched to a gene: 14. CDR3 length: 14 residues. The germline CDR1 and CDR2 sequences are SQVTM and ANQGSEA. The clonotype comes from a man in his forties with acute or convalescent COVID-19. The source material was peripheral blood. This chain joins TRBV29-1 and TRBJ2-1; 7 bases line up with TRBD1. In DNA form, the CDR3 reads TGCAGCGTTCCCCGCGCCCGACAGGGCCAGGAGCAGTTCTTC. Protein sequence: CSVPRARQGQEQFF.